Below are 17 T cell receptor beta chains sequenced from a single sample in a study of T cells of healthy individuals. TCRdb used MiXCR to reprocess the 5' RACE reads, holding one entry per CDR3 protein. The sample lists roughly 87,000 distinct CDR3 sequences, approximately 15% occurring once. The source is a human donor in good health.

This clonotype was seen a few times. The CDR3 loop is CAISTGGKNTIYF. DNA of the CDR3: TGTGCCATCAGTACAGGGGGCAAGAACACCATATATTTT. The rearrangement uses TRBV10-3 and TRBJ1-3; the match to TRBD1 covers 9 bases. V trimming: 5 bases; J trimming: 7 bases; junction bases outside the gene matches: 3. Germline V gene data show CDR1 as ENHRY and CDR2 as SYGVKD. CDR3 length: 13 amino acids.

The rearrangement uses TRBV6-1 and TRBJ2-1; 8 bases align to TRBD2. V dropped 8 bases and J dropped 9; count of bases not matched to a gene: 9. The CDR3 consists of 13 residues. The germline V gene has CDR1 MNHNS and CDR2 SASEGT. CDR3 sequence reads: CASEVGGAGEQFF. The CDR3 DNA sequence: TGTGCCAGCGAGGTCGGGGGGGCCGGTGAGCAGTTCTTC.

This clonotype has ten or more counts. The rearrangement uses TRBV4-3 and TRBJ1-6; D remains unclear. V lost 2 bases and J lost 4, with 9 bases in between. Germline V gene sequence: CDR1 LGHNA, CDR2 YSLEER. The CDR3 runs 15 residues. For the CDR3, the DNA is TGCGCCAGCAGCCAATCTACAGCTTATAATTCACCCCTCCACTTT. Amino acid sequence: CASSQSTAYNSPLHF.

This clonotype has more than one count but fewer than ten. The CDR3 protein is CASSLGQGNYGYTF. The CDR3, as DNA: TGTGCCAGCAGCTTAGGGCAGGGGAACTATGGCTACACCTTC. This chain joins TRBV7-6 and TRBJ1-2, with D perhaps matching TRBD1 (6 bases). Per the germline V gene, CDR1 is SGHVS and CDR2 is FNYEAQ. Trimming stripped 1 base from V and 2 bases from J, with 8 bases between. The CDR3 totals 14 residues.

The chain employs TRBV6-5 and TRBJ1-2, with a possible D match to TRBD1 (5 bases). V was trimmed by 6 bases and J by 8 bases, leaving 16 bases between them. Germline V gene lookup returns CDR1 MNHEY and CDR2 SVGAGI. CDR3 length: 13 amino acids. The CDR3 DNA follows: TGTGCCAGCAGCCGCCGGGACGACACCGGCTACACCTTC. Amino acid sequence: CASSRRDDTGYTF.

The chain has TRBV4-1 and TRBJ2-7; TRBD1 aligns across 7 bases. The CDR3 is 14 amino acids. Germline lookup yields CDR1 MGHRA and CDR2 YSYEKL. Unmatched junction bases numbered 3, after V lost 1 base and J lost 3 bases. The CDR3, as DNA: TGCGCCAGCAGCCAAGTGTCAGGGGGCTACGAGCAGTACTTC. This gives the protein CASSQVSGGYEQYF.

The chain combines TRBV6-2 or TRBV6-3 with TRBJ1-6; maybe TRBD1 (6 bases). The ends were cut back, 5 bases at V and 7 bases at J, with 15 bases in the middle. This CDR3 comprises 15 residues. Per the germline V gene, CDR1 is MNHEY and CDR2 is SVGEGT. CDR3 nucleotide sequence: TGTGCCAGCAGTACGACCTGGGGGCTGAATTCACCCCTCCACTTT. This sequence encodes CASSTTWGLNSPLHF.

This rearrangement joins TRBV20-1 to TRBJ2-2, with 11 bases identical to TRBD2. From germline, CDR1 is DFQATT and CDR2 SNEGSKA (reference sequence). Germline trimming cut 3 bases from V and 6 bases from J; bases unmatched to any gene: 3. CDR3 length equals 14 residues. The CDR3 nucleotides are TGCAGTGCTAGTAGCGGGAGGGCAGCCGGGGAGCTGTTTTTT. It is translated as CSASSGRAAGELFF.

By share, this clonotype ranks as medium-sized. V gene TRBV7-9 combines with J gene TRBJ1-4; D is uncertain. Germline assignment: CDR1 SEHNR and CDR2 FQNEAQ (reference sequence). This CDR3 comprises 15 residues. The ends were cut back, 3 bases at V and 0 bases at J, with 8 bases in the middle. CDR3 protein: CASSFPSATNEKLFF. The DNA for the CDR3 is TGTGCCAGCAGCTTCCCGTCCGCAACTAATGAAAAACTGTTTTTT.

There are many counts of this clonotype. The chain has TRBV18 and TRBJ1-1; D unclear. This CDR3 contains 14 residues. Trimming took off 1 base at V and 1 base at J, with 7 bases between the two ends. Per germline, CDR1 KGHSH and CDR2 LQKENI. The CDR3 is CASSPRGSNTEAFF. The DNA for the CDR3 is TGTGCCAGCTCACCACGAGGTTCGAACACTGAAGCTTTCTTT.

The sample holds many counts of this clonotype. The V call is TRBV30, the J call TRBJ2-5; tentatively, D is TRBD2 (6 bases). The CDR3 runs 14 residues. V was cut by 2 bases and J by 2 bases, with 12 bases left in between. The germline CDR1 and CDR2 sequences are GTSNPN and SVGIG (reference sequence). CDR3 bases: TGTGCCTGGAGTCGTGGGACTTTACAAGAGACCCAGTACTTC. Protein: CAWSRGTLQETQYF. Full variable domain (missing parts from reference TRBV30 and TRBJ2-5): SQTIHQWPATLVQPVGSPLSLECTVEGTSNPNLYWYRQAAGRGLQLLFYSVGIGQISSEVPQNLSASRPQDRQFILSSKKLLLSDSGFYLCAWSRGTLQETQYFGPGTRLLVL.

The J gene is TRBJ1-2, the V gene TRBV5-1, with 10 bases aligning to TRBD1. The V and J ends lost 4 bases and 4 bases, in that order; junction bases with no gene match: 10. Germline values: CDR1 SGHRS, CDR2 YFSETQ. CDR3 length: 16 amino acids. CDR3 DNA sequence: TGCGCCAGCAGCCCCGGGACAGGGGTTAATGTCTATGGCTACACCTTC. Translation: CASSPGTGVNVYGYTF. The variable domain in full, completed from reference TRBV5-1 and TRBJ1-2, reads KAGVTQTPRYLIKTRGQQVTLSCSPISGHRSVSWYQQTPGQGLQFLFEYFSETQRNKGNFPGRFSGRQFSNSRSEMNVSTLELGDSALYLCASSPGTGVNVYGYTFGSGTRLTVV.

To note about this clonotype: A much larger clone lies a single base off, so this may be a read error. The chain carries TRBV7-9 and TRBJ2-5; TRBD2 might be the D (6 bases). CDR3 length: 12 residues. Germline loops: CDR1 SEHNR, CDR2 FQNEAQ (reference sequence). CDR3 region: CASCLLAETQYF. The CDR3 nucleotides read TGTGCCAGCTGCTTGCTAGCGGAGACCCAGTACTTC.

V gene TRBV10-3 combines with J gene TRBJ2-7; 8 positions agree with TRBD1. The CDR3 runs to 14 residues. V was pared by 4 bases and J by 7 bases, with 9 bases of the junction left unmatched. Germline CDR1 is ENHRY and CDR2 is SYGVKD. For the CDR3, the DNA is TGTGCCATCAGTGCGACAGGGGACCGCTGGGAGCAGTACTTC. Translation: CAISATGDRWEQYF.

This clonotype was counted a few times. The CDR3 is CASRVLAGGLYEQYF. As DNA, the CDR3 is TGTGCCAGCAGAGTACTAGCGGGAGGGCTCTACGAGCAGTACTTC. V and J are TRBV6-5 and TRBJ2-7; 13 bases agree with TRBD2. In germline, CDR1 is MNHEY, CDR2 SVGAGI. The CDR3 runs 15 residues. J gave up 3 bases and V 6 bases, and 5 bases lay outside the gene matches.

This clonotype has ten or more counts. The rearrangement links TRBV6-2 or TRBV6-3 to TRBJ1-6, with no clear D. Germline V gene lookup returns CDR1 MNHEY and CDR2 SVGEGT. V was trimmed by 4 bases and J by 7 bases, leaving 5 bases between them. The CDR3 covers 12 residues. The CDR3 protein is CASSFRNSPLHF. For the CDR3, the DNA is TGTGCCAGCAGTTTTCGGAATTCACCCCTCCACTTT.

The chain has TRBV28 and TRBJ2-3; D is undetermined. This CDR3 spans 13 amino acids. Deletions cut 8 bases from V and 2 bases from J, with 11 bases between. From germline, CDR1 is MDHEN and CDR2 SYDVKM. CDR3 region: CASWWSPTDTQYF. The CDR3 DNA reads as TGTGCCAGCTGGTGGAGTCCCACAGATACGCAGTATTTT.